This T cell receptor (beta chain) was recorded in a study of cytotoxic CD8 clonotypes in ibrutinib-treated CLL. The germline gives CDR1 LGHNA, CDR2 YSLEER. Trimming cost V 0 bases and J 8 bases, with 11 bases left between them. The CDR3 extends over 14 amino acids. Produced via immunoSEQ multiplex PCR; TCRdb's table is partial and in-frame only. The data show around 310,000 clones, with 80% seen just once and over 5.5% held by the top ten. This receptor was obtained from a human donor with chronic lymphocytic leukemia. V gene TRBV4-3 combines with J gene TRBJ2-1, with D tentatively TRBD2 (6 bases). The specimen comprised PBMCs, sampled before ibrutinib treatment. The CDR3 DNA is TGCGCCAGCAGCCAAGACCTAGCGTCCGATGAGCAGTTCTTC. Protein sequence: CASSQDLASDEQFF.